This T cell receptor beta chain originates from a study of Ad26.COV2.S vaccination and SARS-CoV-2 variants. The V end lost 4 bases, the J end lost 7 bases, and 15 bases lay between the germline ends. Per germline, CDR1 SGHDT and CDR2 YYEEEE. The CDR3 totals 15 residues. TCRdb's table, derived via immunoSEQ multiplex PCR, lists solely in-frame clones and lacks some. The sample holds around 170,000 clones, around nine tenths seen once. This receptor was identified in a human donor who had recovered from COVID-19. This sample comprised peripheral blood, obtained after recovery from COVID-19. The chain recombines TRBV5-6 with TRBJ1-6; weak D call: TRBD1 (5 bases). The chain's CDR3 is CASSTETVVNSPLHF. The DNA for the CDR3 is TGTGCCAGCAGCACAGAGACAGTAGTAAATTCACCCCTCCACTTT.